This T cell receptor beta chain was identified during a study of T cell repertoires and HLA-DP antigens. The overall study: Transduced HeLa cells presented HLA-DP to CD4+ T cells. Sorted CD137+CD4+ samples averaged around 200 ng DNA; pre-culture CD4+ samples, about 1,200 ng.

The table came from immunoSEQ multiplex PCR; TCRdb's copy has only in-frame clones and leaves some out. This table holds over 100,000 clones, 85% to 95% found once. As for this clone: No antigen is known for it.

This CDR3 region has 13 residues. Between the trimmed V and J ends, which lost 1 base and 2 bases, there was a span of 6 bases. Germline CDR1 SGHAT, CDR2 FQNNGV. This sequence originates from a young woman in good health and CMV-seronegative. The chain links TRBV11-2 to TRBJ2-7, with D tentatively TRBD1 or TRBD2 (5 bases each). Material: CD4+ T cells from PBMCs. This CDR3 reads CASSLAGPYEQYF. The CDR3 bases are TGTGCCAGCAGCTTAGCGGGACCCTACGAGCAGTACTTC.